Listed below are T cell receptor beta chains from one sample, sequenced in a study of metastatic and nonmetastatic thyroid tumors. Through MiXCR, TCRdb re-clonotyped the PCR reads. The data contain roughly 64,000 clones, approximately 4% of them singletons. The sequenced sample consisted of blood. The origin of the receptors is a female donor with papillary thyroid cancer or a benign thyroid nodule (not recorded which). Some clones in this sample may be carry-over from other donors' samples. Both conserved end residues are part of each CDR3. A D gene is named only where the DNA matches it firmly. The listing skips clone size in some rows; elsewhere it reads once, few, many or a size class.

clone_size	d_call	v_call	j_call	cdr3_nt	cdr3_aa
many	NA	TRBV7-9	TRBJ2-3	TGTGCCAGCAGCTCCCCGACAGGGACTACAGATACGCAGTATTTT	CASSSPTGTTDTQYF
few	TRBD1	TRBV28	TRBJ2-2	TGTGCCATCTCTCGAGGAATGACAGGGAGTCCCGGGGAGCTGTTTTTT	CAISRGMTGSPGELFF
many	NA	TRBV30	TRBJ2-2	TGTGCCTGGAAGGGGGGGACAGGGAACACCGGGGAGCTGTTTTTT	CAWKGGTGNTGELFF
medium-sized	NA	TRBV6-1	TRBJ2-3	TGTGCCAGCATGCCGGACAGAGCTAGCACAGATACGCAGTATTTT	CASMPDRASTDTQYF
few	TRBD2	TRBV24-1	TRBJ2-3	TGTGCCACCAGTGATTCTGGCGGGAGGGCCGATACACAGTATTTT	CATSDSGGRADTQYF
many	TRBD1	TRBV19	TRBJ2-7	TGTGCCAGTAGAAGGGCAGGGGGCTACGAGCAGTACTTC	CASRRAGGYEQYF
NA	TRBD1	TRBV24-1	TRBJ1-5	TGTGCCACCAGTGATCCGGACAGGGTGGTTCCCCAGCATTTT	CATSDPDRVVPQHF
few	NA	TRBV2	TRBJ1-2	TGTGCCAGCAGTGCCCAGGGGACAAACTATGGCTACACCTTC	CASSAQGTNYGYTF
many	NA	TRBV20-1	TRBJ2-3	TGCAGTGCTAGTAAGGGGGGGGATACGCAGTATTTT	CSASKGGDTQYF
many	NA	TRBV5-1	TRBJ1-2	TGCGCCAGCAGCTTGCGTGGGGACTATGGCTACACCTTC	CASSLRGDYGYTF
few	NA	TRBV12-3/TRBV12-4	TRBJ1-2	TGTGCCAGCACCCTCGACCCGAAATATGGCTACACCTTC	CASTLDPKYGYTF
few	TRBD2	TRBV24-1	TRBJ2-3	TGTGCCACACGGGGAGGGATCACAGATACTCAGTATTTT	CATRGGITDTQYF
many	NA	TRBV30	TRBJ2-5	TGTGCCTGGAGTGTACAACTAGAGGAGACCCAGTACTTC	CAWSVQLEETQYF
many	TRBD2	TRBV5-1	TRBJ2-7	TGCGCCAGCAGCTTCTCGGCGGGAGAAAGCTACGAGCAGTACTTC	CASSFSAGESYEQYF
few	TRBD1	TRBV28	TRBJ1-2	TGTGCCAGCAGTGCCTTGACAGGGAGGGATATGGGCTACACCTTC	CASSALTGRDMGYTF
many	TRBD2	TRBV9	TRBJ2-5	TGTGCCAGCAGCGTAGCCGGGACTAGCGGACAAGAGACCCAGTACTTC	CASSVAGTSGQETQYF
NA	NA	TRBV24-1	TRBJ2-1	TGTGCCACCAGCTCCGGGAGCTCCTACAATGAGCAGTTCTTC	CATSSGSSYNEQFF
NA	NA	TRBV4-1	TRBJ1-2	TGCGCCAGCAGCCACCTGGTCGGTGGTCGGGGCTACACCTTC	CASSHLVGGRGYTF
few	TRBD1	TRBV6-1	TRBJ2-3	TGTGCCAGCAGTGAAGCGCTCTTCCCCGGGACAGGGTTTAATATCACAGATACGCAGTATTTT	CASSEALFPGTGFNITDTQYF
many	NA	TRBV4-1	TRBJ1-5	TGCGCCAGCAGCCAAGACGTACGGGCGAGCAATCAGCCCCAGCATTTT	CASSQDVRASNQPQHF
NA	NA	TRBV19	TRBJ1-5	TGTGCCTCCAGTGGTGACCCTAATCAGCCCCAGCATTTT	CASSGDPNQPQHF
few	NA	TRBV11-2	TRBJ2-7	TGTGCCAGCAGCTACTCCGGGGGTCAGAAATACGAGCAGTACTTC	CASSYSGGQKYEQYF
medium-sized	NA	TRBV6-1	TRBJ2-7	TGTGCCAGCAGTTACGCGGAATCCTACGAGCAGTACTTC	CASSYAESYEQYF
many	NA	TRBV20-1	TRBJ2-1	TGCAGTAAGGTGCGGGTAGCCTCCTACAATGAGCAGTTCTTC	CSKVRVASYNEQFF
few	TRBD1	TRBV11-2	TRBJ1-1	TGTGCCAGCAGCCTATACAGGGGTGAGACTGAAGCTTTCTTT	CASSLYRGETEAFF
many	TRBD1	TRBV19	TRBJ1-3	TGTGCCAGTACCGAGGACAGGGGGGGTTCTGGAAACACCATATATTTT	CASTEDRGGSGNTIYF
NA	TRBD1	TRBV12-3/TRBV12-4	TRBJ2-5	TGTGCCAGCAGTTTATTGTCACAGGGGGCTGGAGAGACCCAGTACTTC	CASSLLSQGAGETQYF
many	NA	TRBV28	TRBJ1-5	TGTGCCAGCAGTTCGTACAGGGATAGCAATCAGCCCCAGCATTTT	CASSSYRDSNQPQHF